This TCR beta chain originates from a study of tumor-infiltrating lymphocytes in primary liver carcinoma. Study overall: Surgeons treated the primary liver carcinoma of the patients by surgical resection. The study's findings and limits: With p = 0.039, the top-250-clone fraction in tumors significantly exceeded that in blood. Comparison of CD4+ and CD8+ repertoires was precluded by bulk unsorted samples. Paired tumor-adjacent and tumor-blood samples overlapped less than tumor region pairs did.

Both blood RNA, taken from unsorted whole blood, and germline DNA were extracted. The CDR3 sequence is 13 residues long. From germline, CDR1 is SGHKS and CDR2 YYEKEE (reference sequence). From about 530 ng total RNA, TCR beta cDNA was generated with a primer in the constant region. Libraries covering TCR beta were generated through three nested multiplex PCR rounds (using a slightly modified ARM-PCR). Use of TRBV1-TRBV30 forward primers with a C-beta reverse primer characterized the first two PCR rounds, which lasted nine to eleven cycles each. One entry per CDR3 protein results from TCRdb running MiXCR on the multiplex PCR reads. The sample includes around 210,000 distinct CDR3 sequences, about two thirds seen only once; the top ten take approximately 7%. Concerning this clonotype: Its antigen is currently unknown. At one of its ends the junction is not consistent with the germline gene, which may arise from a read error.

Material for sequencing was peripheral blood. The origin of this receptor is a woman aged 55-70 years with primary liver carcinoma and hepatitis B virus infection. This chain joins TRBV5-5 and TRBJ1-1; D unresolved. CDR3 sequence (DNA): TGTGCCAGCACGCATAGGGAGAACACTGAAGCCTTCTTT. This encodes CASTHRENTEAFF.